This entry lists 4 T cell receptor beta chains sequenced from one sample in a study of early stage breast cancer tumors. Sequenced by immunoSEQ multiplex PCR; TCRdb stores in-frame clones only, minus some. This sample has approximately 31,000 clones, with around 75% found just once. Specimen: breast tumor tissue. Receptors originate from a person aged 25 to 45 with breast cancer.

This clone has just a few counts. The chain employs TRBV6-5 and TRBJ2-7, with D possibly being TRBD2 (6 bases). Germline V gene data show CDR1 as MNHEY and CDR2 as SVGAGI. Trimming shortened V by 1 base and J by 4 bases, and 14 bases separated the two germline ends. This CDR3 region has 15 residues. The CDR3 is CASSYFGGSQYEQYF. In DNA, the CDR3 is TGTGCCAGCAGTTACTTTGGGGGGAGTCAATACGAGCAGTACTTC.

This clone was recorded a few times. The rearrangement joins TRBV10-3 to TRBJ1-2; no definite D call. Germline V lookup: CDR1 ENHRY, CDR2 SYGVKD. V lost 10 bases and J 2 bases, leaving 11 bases between the germline ends. CDR3 size: 12 residues. The chain's CDR3 is CATQTENYGYTF. CDR3 coding DNA: TGTGCCACCCAGACCGAAAACTATGGCTACACCTTC.

This clone was seen only a few times. The CDR3 sequence is CASSASGTGNYGYTF. The DNA for the CDR3 is TGTGCCAGTAGTGCATCCGGGACGGGGAACTATGGCTACACCTTC. The chain is built from TRBV19 and TRBJ1-2; tentatively, D is TRBD1 (5 bases). V dropped 5 bases and J dropped 2 bases, with 15 bases sitting between them. CDR3 length: 15 residues. CDR1 and CDR2 (germline): LNHDA, SQIVND (reference sequence). Combining the CDR3 with reference TRBV19 and TRBJ1-2 gives the whole variable domain DGGITQSPKYLFRKEGQNVTLSCEQNLNHDAMYWYRQDPGQGLRLIYYSQIVNDFQKGDIAEGYSVSREKKESFPLTVTSAQKNPTAFYLCASSASGTGNYGYTFGSGTRLTVV.

Sample share makes this clone medium-sized (0.01 to 0.1%). The chain is built from TRBV18 and TRBJ2-1; 8 nucleotides align to TRBD1. There are 15 residues in the CDR3. The junction had 4 bases not matched to a gene; V was cut back by 5 bases and J by 1 base. Germline loops: CDR1 KGHSH, CDR2 LQKENI. The chain's CDR3 is CASSNTGGSYNEQFF. The CDR3 nucleotides are TGTGCCAGCTCAAATACAGGGGGGTCCTACAATGAGCAGTTCTTC.